This T cell receptor (beta chain) was captured in a study of post-analysis software for immune sequencing data. Across the study: Relapsing-remitting, secondary progressive and progressive-relapsing courses of multiple sclerosis were included. General observations from the study: Significantly lower normalized Chao1 diversity was seen in multiple sclerosis patients than in controls. The five TRBV segments detected at higher frequency in patients than in controls included TRBV5-6, TRBV5-1 and TRBV20-1. F measure grouped same-batch samples tightly together.

On this clonotype: Its antigen is undetermined. With a much larger clone just one base away, this may be a read error. This likely comes from a read error, as the CDR3 has no conserved phenylalanine or tryptophan at its end.

The CDR3 has 13 residues. Per the germline V gene, CDR1 is SNHLY and CDR2 is FYNNEI. V lost 6 bases and J lost 7; bases outside the gene matches: 2. Unique-molecular-identifier-tagged TCR beta cDNA libraries were used. TCRdb reprocessed the PCR reads via MiXCR and lists one record per CDR3 protein. The sample consists of approximately 260,000 distinct CDR3 sequences, 35% to 40% of them appearing once. The source material was blood. This chain links TRBV2 with TRBJ2-1; 11 bases align to TRBD1. The TCR sequence derives from a girl aged 10 to 17 with multiple sclerosis. CDR3 residues: CASSGTGGNEQFV. For the CDR3, the DNA is TGTGCCAGCAGCGGGACAGGGGGAAATGAGCAGTTCGTC.